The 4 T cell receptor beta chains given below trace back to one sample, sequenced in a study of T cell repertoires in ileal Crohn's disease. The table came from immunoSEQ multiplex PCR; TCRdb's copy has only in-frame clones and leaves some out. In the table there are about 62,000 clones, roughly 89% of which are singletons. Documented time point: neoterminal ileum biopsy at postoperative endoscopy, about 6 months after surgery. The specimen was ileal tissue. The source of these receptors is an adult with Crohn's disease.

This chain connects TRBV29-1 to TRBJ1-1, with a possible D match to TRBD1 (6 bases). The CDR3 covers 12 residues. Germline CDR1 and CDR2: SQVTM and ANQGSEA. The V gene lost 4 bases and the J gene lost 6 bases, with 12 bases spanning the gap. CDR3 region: CSVAQGYAEAFF. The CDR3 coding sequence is TGCAGCGTTGCACAGGGATATGCTGAAGCTTTCTTT. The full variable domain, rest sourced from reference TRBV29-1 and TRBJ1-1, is SAVISQKPSRDICQRGTSLTIQCQVDSQVTMMFWYRQQPGQSLTLIATANQGSEATYESGFVIDKFPISRPNLTFSTLTVSNMSPEDSSIYLCSVAQGYAEAFFGQGTRLTVV.

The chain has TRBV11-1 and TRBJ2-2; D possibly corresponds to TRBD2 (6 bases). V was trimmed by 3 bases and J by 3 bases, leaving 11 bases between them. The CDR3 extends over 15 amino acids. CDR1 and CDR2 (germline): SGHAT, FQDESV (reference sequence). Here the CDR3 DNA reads TGTGCCAGCAGCTTGGGGGGTATCGACACCGGGGAGCTGTTTTTT. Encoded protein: CASSLGGIDTGELFF.

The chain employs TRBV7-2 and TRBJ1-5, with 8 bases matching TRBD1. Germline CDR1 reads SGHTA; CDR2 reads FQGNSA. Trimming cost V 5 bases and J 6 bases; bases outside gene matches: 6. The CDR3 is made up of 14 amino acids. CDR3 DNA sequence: TGTGCCAGCAGCCAAGCAGGGGGCGGTCAGCCCCAGCATTTT. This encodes CASSQAGGGQPQHF.

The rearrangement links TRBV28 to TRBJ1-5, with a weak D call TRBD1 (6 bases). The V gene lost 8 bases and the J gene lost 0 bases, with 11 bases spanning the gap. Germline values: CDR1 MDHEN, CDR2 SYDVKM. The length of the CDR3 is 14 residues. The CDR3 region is CASRDNHSNQPQHF. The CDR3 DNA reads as TGTGCCAGCCGGGACAATCATAGCAATCAGCCCCAGCATTTT.